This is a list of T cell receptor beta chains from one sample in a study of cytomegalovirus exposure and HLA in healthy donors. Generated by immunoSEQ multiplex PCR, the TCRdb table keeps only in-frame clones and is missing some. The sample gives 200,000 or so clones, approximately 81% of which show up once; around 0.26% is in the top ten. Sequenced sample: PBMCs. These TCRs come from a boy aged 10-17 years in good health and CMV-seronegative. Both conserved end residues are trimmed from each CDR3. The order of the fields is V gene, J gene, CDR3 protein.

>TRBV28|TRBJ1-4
ASSPPGQGEEKLF
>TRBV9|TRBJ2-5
ASSVVEGRETQY
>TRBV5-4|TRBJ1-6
ASSSQNYNSPLH
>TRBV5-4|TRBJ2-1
ASTAAGRYNEQF
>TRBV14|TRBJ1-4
ASSQGHIGHANEKLF
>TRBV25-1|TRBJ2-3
ASSVRTDTQY
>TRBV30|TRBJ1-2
AWSRDRAYGYT
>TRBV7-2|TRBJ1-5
ASSFLSKTNQPQH
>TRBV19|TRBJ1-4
ASSSGYEKLF
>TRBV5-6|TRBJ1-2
ASSLVSTENVYGYT
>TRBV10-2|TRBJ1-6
ASSGDNSPLH
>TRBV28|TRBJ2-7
ASSLPIHSGTGNYEQY
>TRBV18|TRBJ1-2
ASSPTGGSTNYGYT
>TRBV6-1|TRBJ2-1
ASSEGQGADEQF
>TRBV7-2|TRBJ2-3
ASSVSGMITDTQY
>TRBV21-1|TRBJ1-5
ASNPRGTGNQPQH
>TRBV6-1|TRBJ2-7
ASSETLAGAGGEQY
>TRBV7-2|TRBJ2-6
ASSFKLQGAYSGANVLT
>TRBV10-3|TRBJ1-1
AISPSRGTENTEAF
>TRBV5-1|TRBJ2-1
ASSLGLEGLAINEQF
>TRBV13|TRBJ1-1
ASRLTTGMGAEAF
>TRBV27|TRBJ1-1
ASSLNRGTTEAF
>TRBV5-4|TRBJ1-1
ASRFRGTNTEAF
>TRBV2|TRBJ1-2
ASSEGLIYGYT
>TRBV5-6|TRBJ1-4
ASSADTLNEKLF
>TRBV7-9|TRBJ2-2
ASSLPTGTVAGELF
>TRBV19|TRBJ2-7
ASSPGRSLSYEQY
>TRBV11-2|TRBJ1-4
ASSLKQGAPEKLF
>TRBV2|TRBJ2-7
ASSNRLISSYEQY
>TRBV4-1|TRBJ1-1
ASSQIGVPTEAF